The rows below give T cell receptor beta chains drawn from one sample of a study of blood T cells in healthy people across ages. TCRdb independently ran MiXCR on the 5' RACE reads; one entry per CDR3 protein. The sample has around 850,000 distinct CDR3 sequences; around 36% are singletons. Sequencing used blood. Receptors originate from a man aged 18 to 30 in good health. Both conserved end residues are part of each CDR3. A D gene is named only where the DNA matches it firmly. Where a row states a size, it is once, few, many or the class of an expanded clone; other rows omit it.

J | size | V | length | D | CDR3 | DNA
TRBJ1-1 | few | TRBV7-9 | 16 | - | CASSLFHSIGNTEAFF | TGTGCCAGCAGCTTGTTTCACTCTATCGGGAACACTGAAGCTTTCTTT
TRBJ2-5 | few | TRBV4-3 | 15 | - | CASSPRGRSQETQYF | TGCGCCAGCAGCCCGAGGGGCAGGAGCCAAGAGACCCAGTACTTC
TRBJ1-1 | - | TRBV5-1 | 15 | - | CASSLYGVEDTEAFF | TGCGCCAGCAGCTTGTATGGGGTGGAGGACACTGAAGCTTTCTTT
TRBJ1-6 | few | TRBV29-1 | 15 | - | CSVEDTSDHNSPLHF | TGCAGCGTTGAAGATACCAGCGACCATAATTCACCCCTCCACTTT
TRBJ2-1 | - | TRBV27 | 15 | - | CASSLGTVAYNEQFF | TGTGCCAGCAGTTTAGGGACCGTAGCCTACAATGAGCAGTTCTTC
TRBJ1-2 | - | TRBV2 | 12 | - | CASKLEADGYTF | TGTGCCAGCAAACTAGAGGCGGATGGCTACACCTTC
TRBJ2-3 | - | TRBV5-1 | 15 | TRBD2 | CASSLAGRDTDTQYF | TGCGCCAGCAGCTTGGCAGGGAGGGACACAGATACGCAGTATTTT
TRBJ1-1 | - | TRBV20-1 | 14 | TRBD1 | CSATDRRMNTEAFF | TGCAGTGCAACGGACAGGAGAATGAACACTGAAGCTTTCTTT
TRBJ1-2 | - | TRBV5-1 | 18 | TRBD1 | CASRKSPTGGRINYGYTF | TGCGCCAGCAGGAAGTCCCCGACAGGGGGGAGGATAAACTATGGCTACACCTTC
TRBJ2-5 | few | TRBV20-1 | 12 | TRBD1 | CSGTGGFETQYF | TGCAGTGGGACAGGGGGTTTTGAGACCCAGTACTTC
TRBJ2-5 | - | TRBV12-3/TRBV12-4 | 12 | - | CASSPSPETQYF | TGTGCCAGCAGTCCCTCCCCAGAGACCCAGTACTTC
TRBJ2-1 | few | TRBV28 | 16 | - | CASSLSGSSSYNEQFF | TGTGCCAGCAGTTTATCAGGGTCGAGCTCCTACAATGAGCAGTTCTTC